This T cell receptor beta chain originates from a study of tumor-infiltrating lymphocytes in primary liver carcinoma (dated by TCRdb to the late 2010s). As for the study more broadly: Between November 2015 and March 2016, roughly five patients in China with histopathologically diagnosed primary liver carcinoma had their tumors surgically resected. Hepatocellular carcinoma (four) or combined HCC and intrahepatic cholangiocarcinoma (one) was present in the five patients, who were three men and two women aged 30 to 69 years. The five patients had tumors of stage T1-T3 N0M0, with maximum diameters ranging from roughly 4.2 to 11 cm. Each sample produced about 3.65 to 7.13 million productive TCRbeta reads, and read depth showed no significant difference between tissue types. Across five regions of each liver tumor, along with adjacent normal tissue and blood, the study brought together TCRbeta repertoire sequencing, expression microarrays and whole-exome sequencing. A total of 35 specimens from 5 patients, comprising some 25 tumor regions, 5 adjacent noncancerous liver tissues and 5 peripheral blood samples, were covered by TCRbeta repertoire sequencing. High reproducibility was observed for the technical replicate repertoires, with mean shared-clone rates approximately 0.92 and correlation coefficients above 0.95.

TCRbeta-specific cDNA was reverse-transcribed from around 0.45 ug total RNA using a constant-region primer and ProtoScript II reverse transcriptase. The TCRbeta libraries were prepared through three rounds of nested multiplex PCR following a slightly modified ARM-PCR procedure. Multiplex TRBV1-TRBV30 forward primers and a Cbeta reverse primer were used in the first two PCR rounds, each of which was run for 10 to 11 cycles. A final 25-cycle PCR with Deep VentR polymerase added sample barcodes and Illumina adapters. Before sequencing, amplicons of 200-500 bp were gel-purified using a QIAquick gel extraction kit. An Illumina HiSeq 2500 was used to sequence the TCRbeta amplicons with 250-bp paired-end reads. Per the authors' processing: Reads were quality-trimmed with Trimmomatic v0.33, and paired reads were merged with FLASH v1.2.11 to recover full CDR3 sequences. V, D and J germline segments were assigned to the rearranged TCRbeta sequences by MiGEC v1.2.1b. VDJtools v1.0.0 computed clonotype statistics and Shannon-Wiener diversity indices. Except for diversity analysis, only each sample's 250 most abundant clonotypes were used in subsequent analyses to reduce sampling bias. The public sequencing data were trimmed at Q25 with fastp and processed into clonotypes with MiXCR by TCRdb, which kept only in-frame beta chains. Rows are combined by CDR3 protein, so each entry shows the most common genes and DNA. The V and J calls and clone size come from TCRdb's table, not from the authors' own analysis. This sample holds about 180,000 distinct CDR3 sequences; roughly 60% were observed only once. Roughly 76% of the sample lies in the top ten.

For CDR1 and CDR2, the germline V gene lists MNHEY and SVGAGI. Reading from cysteine to phenylalanine, the CDR3 counts 11 amino acids. Only CDR3 DNA remains: 33 bases, in frame from the first base. RNA from unsorted whole blood was extracted with TRIzol reagent, and germline DNA was obtained with the DNeasy Blood & Tissue kit. Chronic HBV infection was present in the patients, and the patients were treatment-naive at sampling. Before surgery, 3 to 5 milliliters of peripheral blood were collected into K2EDTA tubes. What the authors observed across the whole study: With just four to six patients in the study, the authors point out that the findings should be validated in a larger study. Compared with blood, tumors had a significantly larger share of the repertoire taken up by the top 250 clones (p = 0.039). Repertoire overlap was higher between tumor regions (mean roughly 35%) than tumor-adjacent (around 17%) or tumor-blood (14%) pairs, consistent with antigen-driven expansion. Because only the TCR beta chain was sequenced and unpaired alpha chains were not captured, true repertoire diversity is likely underestimated. Comparison of CD4+ and CD8+ T cell repertoires was precluded by the use of bulk unsorted samples.

Comment on this clonotype: No cognate antigen has been identified for it. The junction and the germline gene differ at one end; a read error may be behind it.

The source material was peripheral blood. Rearrangement joined TRBV6-5 to TRBJ2-7, with TRBD1 tentatively as D gene (6 bases match). The receptor was derived from a man between 35 and 55 years old with primary liver carcinoma and hepatitis B virus infection. Here is the DNA: TGTACCAGCAGACAGGACTACGAGCAGTACTTC. Translated, this gives CTSRQDYEQYF.